Below, 6 T cell receptor beta chains from the same sample are listed, as sequenced in a study of T cells after posttransplantation cyclophosphamide. Measured with immunoSEQ multiplex PCR; TCRdb has only the in-frame clones, and not every one. Of tens of thousands of clones in the sample, 86% were seen once. Sequenced material: PBMCs. The origin of the receptors is a man aged 25 to 40 with a blood cancer, CMV-positive, and with a related stem cell donor.

The V and J genes are TRBV6-6 and TRBJ2-7, with D possibly TRBD2 on 5 matching bases. Germline CDR1 is MNHNY and CDR2 is SVGAGI (reference sequence). The CDR3 runs 14 residues. Trimming took off 7 bases at V and 3 bases at J, with 16 bases between the two ends. The CDR3: CASTNLGGGYEQYF. CDR3 sequence (DNA): TGTGCCAGCACCAACCTTGGCGGAGGCTACGAGCAGTACTTC.

The chain recombines TRBV6-4 with TRBJ2-3; 8 nucleotides agree with TRBD2. The germline V gene has CDR1 MRHNA and CDR2 SNTAGT. The CDR3 covers 14 residues. The trim removed 5 bases at V and 6 bases at J, leaving 7 bases unmatched. The CDR3 DNA reads as TGTGCCAGCAGTCCCACAGCGGGAGTGGATACGCAGTATTTT. This codes for CASSPTAGVDTQYF.

This sequence joins TRBV2 and TRBJ2-3; TRBD2 is a possible D gene (6 bases). CDR1 is SNHLY and CDR2 is FYNNEI in the germline V gene. The CDR3 is made up of 16 amino acids. V lost 7 bases and J 1 base, leaving 18 bases between the germline ends. The CDR3 bases are TGTGCCAGCACTAAAACTAGCCTAGCCCGCACAGATACGCAGTATTTT. The encoded protein is CASTKTSLARTDTQYF.

The chain recombines TRBV19 with TRBJ1-5, with D possibly matching TRBD1 (5 bases). Germline V gives CDR1 LNHDA, CDR2 SQIVND (reference sequence). V was cut by 7 bases and J by 5 bases, with 12 bases left in between. The CDR3 loop spans 13 amino acids. The CDR3, as DNA: TGTGCCAGTATTGGGGCCCGGGATCAGCCCCAGCATTTT. Amino acid sequence: CASIGARDQPQHF. The full variable domain, rest sourced from reference TRBV19 and TRBJ1-5, is DGGITQSPKYLFRKEGQNVTLSCEQNLNHDAMYWYRQDPGQGLRLIYYSQIVNDFQKGDIAEGYSVSREKKESFPLTVTSAQKNPTAFYLCASIGARDQPQHFGDGTRLSIL.

Worth noting for this clone: Sequence at one end of the junction differs from germline and may be a read error. This sequence joins TRBV7-2 and TRBJ2-1; unclear D gene. The CDR3 runs 15 residues. CDR1 SGHTA and CDR2 FQGNSA come from the germline V gene. The CDR3 DNA sequence: TGTGCCAGCAGCTTAGCGCGCGGCTCCAACAATGAGCAGTTCTTC. It codes for CASSLARGSNNEQFF.

The chain uses TRBV7-2 and TRBJ2-2, with D possibly matching TRBD1 (5 bases). V lost 5 bases and J 11 bases, leaving 15 bases between the germline ends. CDR3 length equals 13 residues. In germline, CDR1 is SGHTA, CDR2 FQGNSA. The DNA of the CDR3 is TGTGCCAGCAGCGCAGTAGGGGCCTTCGAGCTGTTTTTT. It specifies CASSAVGAFELFF.